The 13 T cell receptor beta chains in this list originate from one sample, sequenced in a study of cytomegalovirus exposure and HLA in healthy donors. The study ran its PCR with 60 Vbeta and 13 Jbeta primers. TCRdb's table, derived via immunoSEQ multiplex PCR, lists solely in-frame clones and lacks some. This table has about 96,000 clones, roughly 79% appearing once. The sample taken for sequencing was PBMCs. The receptors were sampled from a woman between 70 and 85 years old in good health and CMV-seropositive.

The chain has TRBV28 and TRBJ2-7; TRBD2 aligns across 9 bases. With V trimmed by 5 bases and J by 3 bases, 8 bases remained unmatched. There are 15 residues in the CDR3. CDR1 is MDHEN, CDR2 SYDVKM, per germline. CDR3 amino acids: CASSVEVLAGYEQYF. The CDR3 DNA reads as TGTGCCAGCAGTGTGGAAGTACTAGCGGGCTACGAGCAGTACTTC. The full variable domain, in which reference TRBV28 and TRBJ2-7 provide the parts outside the CDR3, is DVKVTQSSRYLVKRTGEKVFLECVQDMDHENMFWYRQDPGLGLRLIYFSYDVKMKEKGDIPEGYSVSREKKERFSLILESASTNQTSMYLCASSVEVLAGYEQYFGPGTRLTVT.

V gene TRBV7-8 combines with J gene TRBJ2-7; D not resolved. Germline values: CDR1 SGHVS, CDR2 FQNEAQ. V lost 0 bases and J lost 2, with 8 bases in between. This CDR3 has 14 residues. This CDR3 reads CASSLAPGTYEQYF. CDR3 nucleotides: TGTGCCAGCAGCTTAGCTCCGGGTACCTACGAGCAGTACTTC. The complete variable domain, with remaining parts taken from reference TRBV7-8 and TRBJ2-7, reads GAGVSQSPRYKVAKRGQDVALRCDPISGHVSLFWYQQALGQGPEFLTYFQNEAQLDKSGLPSDRFFAERPEGSVSTLKIQRTQQEDSAVYLCASSLAPGTYEQYFGPGTRLTVT.

This chain connects TRBV2 to TRBJ1-5, with D possibly TRBD1 on 6 matching bases. The CDR3 contains 15 residues. Per the germline V gene, CDR1 is SNHLY and CDR2 is FYNNEI. V lost 7 bases and J 0 bases, leaving 13 bases between the germline ends. The CDR3 nucleotides are TGTGCCAGCAATACAGGGCCTTATAGCAATCAGCCCCAGCATTTT. Its protein is CASNTGPYSNQPQHF.

The chain is built from TRBV20-1 and TRBJ2-5; D is unresolved. Per germline, CDR1 DFQATT and CDR2 SNEGSKA (reference sequence). V was pared by 0 bases and J by 7 bases, with 6 bases between. CDR3 size: 11 residues. CDR3 nucleotide sequence: TGCAGTGCTAGAGATCACGGGACCCAGTACTTC. Protein sequence: CSARDHGTQYF.

V usage is TRBV28 and J usage is TRBJ1-3; the D gene is possibly TRBD1 (5 bases). V was pared by 7 bases and J by 2 bases, with 15 bases between. Germline lookup yields CDR1 MDHEN and CDR2 SYDVKM. The CDR3 extends over 15 amino acids. The CDR3 reads CASTTPRAPGNTIYF. The CDR3, as DNA: TGTGCCAGCACCACCCCCAGGGCCCCTGGAAACACCATATATTTT.

J is TRBJ2-5 and V is TRBV23-1; tentative D call: TRBD2 (5 bases). TRBV23-1 is given ORF status, its function remaining uncertain. V was shortened by 2 bases and J by 4 bases, with 26 bases between the two germline ends. This CDR3 region has 19 residues. The CDR3 loop is CASSQLKFLRGGLGETQYF. In nucleotides, the CDR3 is TGCGCCAGCAGTCAACTGAAATTCCTCCGAGGAGGATTGGGAGAGACCCAGTACTTC.

This clone was counted a few times. This sequence joins TRBV7-8 and TRBJ2-1, with a weak D call TRBD2 (7 bases). Trimming left V 1 base short and J 6 bases short, with 13 bases between. CDR3 length: 15 amino acids. Per germline, CDR1 SGHVS and CDR2 FQNEAQ. The CDR3 nucleotides read TGTGCCAGCAGCTTAGATACTAGGGGGGGCAATGAGCAGTTCTTC. Translation gives CASSLDTRGGNEQFF.

CDR3 bases: TGTGCCAGCGGGACAGGGCTCTCCGGGGCCAACGTCCTGACTTTC. It specifies CASGTGLSGANVLTF. J is TRBJ2-6 and V is TRBV11-2; 9 positions match TRBD1. J was trimmed by 4 bases and V by 8 bases; bases with no gene match: 6. The V gene's germline CDR1 is SGHAT and CDR2 FQNNGV. CDR3 length: 15 amino acids. The complete variable domain, with remaining parts taken from reference TRBV11-2 and TRBJ2-6, reads EAGVAQSPRYKIIEKRQSVAFWCNPISGHATLYWYQQILGQGPKLLIQFQNNGVVDDSQLPKDRFSAERLKGVDSTLKIQPAKLEDSAVYLCASGTGLSGANVLTFGAGSRLTVL.

J is TRBJ2-2 and V is TRBV2; D is possibly TRBD1 (6 bases). The germline CDR1 and CDR2 sequences are SNHLY and FYNNEI. V dropped 6 bases and J dropped 4 bases, with 12 bases sitting between them. This CDR3 has 14 amino acids. In nucleotides, the CDR3 is TGTGCCAGCAGGGCCGACAGGCCCACCGGGGAGCTGTTTTTT. Encoded protein: CASRADRPTGELFF.

This clone was counted once. The chain employs TRBV2 and TRBJ2-1; 10 bases map to TRBD2. Germline V CDR1 and CDR2: SNHLY, FYNNEI. CDR3 length: 14 amino acids. The V segment lost 2 bases and the J segment 9 bases; nucleotides outside the gene matches: 4. CDR3 DNA sequence: TGTGCCAGCAGTGAAAGCGGGGGGGCCGGTGAGCAGTTCTTC. Amino acid sequence: CASSESGGAGEQFF.

The genes are TRBV5-1 and TRBJ2-7, with D possibly matching TRBD1 (5 bases). The CDR3 runs 14 residues. With 0 bases removed from V and 2 bases from J, the gap between germline ends came to 9 bases. The germline V gene has CDR1 SGHRS and CDR2 YFSETQ. The CDR3 DNA follows: TGCGCCAGCAGCTTGGCCCGACAGACCTACGAGCAGTACTTC. Its protein product is CASSLARQTYEQYF. Combining the CDR3 with reference TRBV5-1 and TRBJ2-7 gives the whole variable domain KAGVTQTPRYLIKTRGQQVTLSCSPISGHRSVSWYQQTPGQGLQFLFEYFSETQRNKGNFPGRFSGRQFSNSRSEMNVSTLELGDSALYLCASSLARQTYEQYFGPGTRLTVT.

The chain has TRBV7-2 and TRBJ1-1; no clear D. Looked up from germline, CDR1 is SGHTA and CDR2 is FQGNSA. Trimming shortened V by 5 bases and J by 0 bases, and 7 bases separated the two germline ends. The CDR3 spans 13 residues. The CDR3 region has the DNA TGTGCCAGCAGCCCACAGCTGAACACTGAAGCTTTCTTT. Translated, it gives CASSPQLNTEAFF. The full variable domain, rest sourced from reference TRBV7-2 and TRBJ1-1, is GAGVSQSPSNKVTEKGKDVELRCDPISGHTALYWYRQSLGQGLEFLIYFQGNSAPDKSGLPSDRFSAERTGGSVSTLTIQRTQQEDSAVYLCASSPQLNTEAFFGQGTRLTVV.

This chain connects TRBV5-6 to TRBJ1-4, with D perhaps TRBD1 (6 bases). This CDR3 region has 15 residues. Per germline, CDR1 SGHDT and CDR2 YYEEEE. The V end was cut by 2 bases, the J end by 7 bases, with 15 bases between. DNA of the CDR3: TGTGCCAGCAGCTTTTCCCCAGGGGATCGTGAAAAACTGTTTTTT. It is translated as CASSFSPGDREKLFF.